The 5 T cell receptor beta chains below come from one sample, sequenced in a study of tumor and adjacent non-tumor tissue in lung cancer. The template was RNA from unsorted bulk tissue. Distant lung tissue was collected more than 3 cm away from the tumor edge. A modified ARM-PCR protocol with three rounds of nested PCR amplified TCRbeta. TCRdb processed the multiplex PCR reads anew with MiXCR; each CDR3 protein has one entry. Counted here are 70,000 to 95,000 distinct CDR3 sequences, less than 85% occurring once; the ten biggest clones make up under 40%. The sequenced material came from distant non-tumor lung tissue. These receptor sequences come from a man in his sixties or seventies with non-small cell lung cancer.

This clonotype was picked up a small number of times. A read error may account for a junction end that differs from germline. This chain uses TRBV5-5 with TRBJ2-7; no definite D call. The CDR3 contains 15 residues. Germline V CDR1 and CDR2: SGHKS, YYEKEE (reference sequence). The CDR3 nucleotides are TGTGCCAGCAGCTTGGCAGGTTTTATCTCCTACAAGCAGTACTTC. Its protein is CASSLAGFISYKQYF.

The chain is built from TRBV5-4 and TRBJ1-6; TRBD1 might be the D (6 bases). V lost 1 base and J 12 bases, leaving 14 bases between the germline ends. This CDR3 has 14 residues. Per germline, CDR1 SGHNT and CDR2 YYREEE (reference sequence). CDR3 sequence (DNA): TGTGCCAGCAGCTTGCCATCACAGGGATTACCCCTCCACTTT. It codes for CASSLPSQGLPLHF.

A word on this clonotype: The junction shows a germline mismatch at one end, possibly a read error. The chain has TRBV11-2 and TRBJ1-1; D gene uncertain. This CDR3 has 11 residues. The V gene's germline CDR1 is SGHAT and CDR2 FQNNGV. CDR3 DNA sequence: TGTACCAGTTCCACGGTGGACGAAGCTTTCTTT. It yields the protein CTSSTVDEAFF.

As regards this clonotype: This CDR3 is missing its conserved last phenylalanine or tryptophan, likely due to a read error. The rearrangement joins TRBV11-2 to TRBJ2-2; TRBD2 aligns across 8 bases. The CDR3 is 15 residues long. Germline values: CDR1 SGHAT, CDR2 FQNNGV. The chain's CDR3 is CACSIHGGADGELFI. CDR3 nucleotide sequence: TGTGCCTGCAGCATACACGGGGGGGCTGACGGAGAGCTGTTTATT.

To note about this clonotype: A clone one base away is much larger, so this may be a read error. CDR3: CSARLPSDEGYVYTF. In DNA, the CDR3 is TGCAGTGCTAGACTTCCTTCCGACGAAGGCTATGTCTACACCTTC. The genes are TRBV20-1 and TRBJ1-2, with D unclear. Germline-derived CDR1 and CDR2 are DFQATT and SNEGSKA (reference sequence). The CDR3 is made up of 15 amino acids.